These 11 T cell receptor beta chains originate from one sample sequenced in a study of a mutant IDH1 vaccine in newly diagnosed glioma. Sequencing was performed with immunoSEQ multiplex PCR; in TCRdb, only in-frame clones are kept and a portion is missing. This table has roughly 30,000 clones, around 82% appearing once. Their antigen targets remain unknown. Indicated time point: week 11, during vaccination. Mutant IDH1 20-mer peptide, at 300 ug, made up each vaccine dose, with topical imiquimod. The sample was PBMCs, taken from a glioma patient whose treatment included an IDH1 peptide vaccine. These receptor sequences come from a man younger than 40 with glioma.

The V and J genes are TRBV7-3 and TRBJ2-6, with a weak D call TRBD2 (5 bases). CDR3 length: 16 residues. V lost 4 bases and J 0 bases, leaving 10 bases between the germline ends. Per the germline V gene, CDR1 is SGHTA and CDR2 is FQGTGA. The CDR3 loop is CASSSTGFSGANVLTF. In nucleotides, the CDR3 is TGTGCCAGCAGCTCCACGGGGTTCTCTGGGGCCAACGTCCTGACTTTC.

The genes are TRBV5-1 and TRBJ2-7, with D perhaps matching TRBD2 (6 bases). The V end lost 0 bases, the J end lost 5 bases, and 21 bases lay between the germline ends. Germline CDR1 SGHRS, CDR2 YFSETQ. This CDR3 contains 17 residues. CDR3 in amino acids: CASSLVGSSRVFDEQYF. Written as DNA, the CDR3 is TGCGCCAGCAGCTTGGTCGGGAGTAGCAGGGTTTTTGACGAGCAGTACTTC. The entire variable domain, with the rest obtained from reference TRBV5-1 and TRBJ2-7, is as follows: KAGVTQTPRYLIKTRGQQVTLSCSPISGHRSVSWYQQTPGQGLQFLFEYFSETQRNKGNFPGRFSGRQFSNSRSEMNVSTLELGDSALYLCASSLVGSSRVFDEQYFGPGTRLTVT.

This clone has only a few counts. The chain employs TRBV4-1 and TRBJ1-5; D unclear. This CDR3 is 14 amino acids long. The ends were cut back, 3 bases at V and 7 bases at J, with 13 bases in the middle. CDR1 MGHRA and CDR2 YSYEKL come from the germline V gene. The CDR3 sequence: CASSHPEGGQPQHF. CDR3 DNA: TGCGCCAGCAGCCACCCAGAGGGAGGGCAGCCCCAGCATTTT.

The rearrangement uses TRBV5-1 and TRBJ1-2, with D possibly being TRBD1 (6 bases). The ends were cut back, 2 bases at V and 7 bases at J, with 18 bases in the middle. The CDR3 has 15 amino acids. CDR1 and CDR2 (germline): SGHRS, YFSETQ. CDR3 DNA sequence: TGCGCCAGCAGCTTCACCCGGACAGCGCTATCTGGCTACACCTTC. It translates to CASSFTRTALSGYTF.

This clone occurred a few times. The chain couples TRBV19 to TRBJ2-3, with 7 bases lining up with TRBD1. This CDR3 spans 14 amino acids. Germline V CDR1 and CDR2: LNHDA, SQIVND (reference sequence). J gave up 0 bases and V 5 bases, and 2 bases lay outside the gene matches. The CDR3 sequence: CASSATGSTDTQYF. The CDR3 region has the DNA TGTGCCAGTAGTGCGACAGGGAGCACAGATACGCAGTATTTT.

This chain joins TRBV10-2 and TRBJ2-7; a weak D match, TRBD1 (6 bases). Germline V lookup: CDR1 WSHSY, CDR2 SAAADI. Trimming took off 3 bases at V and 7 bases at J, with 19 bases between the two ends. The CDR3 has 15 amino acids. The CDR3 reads CASSDFENRVGEQYF. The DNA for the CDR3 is TGCGCCAGCAGTGATTTTGAGAACAGGGTGGGAGAGCAGTACTTC.

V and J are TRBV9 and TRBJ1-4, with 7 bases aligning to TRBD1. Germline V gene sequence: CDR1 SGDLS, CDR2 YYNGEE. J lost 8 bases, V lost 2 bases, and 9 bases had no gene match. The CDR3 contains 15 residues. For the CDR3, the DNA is TGTGCCAGCAGCGTCGGCAGGGGGATAAAAGAAAAACTGTTTTTT. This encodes CASSVGRGIKEKLFF. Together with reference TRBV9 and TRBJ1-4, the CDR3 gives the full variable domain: DSGVTQTPKHLITATGQRVTLRCSPRSGDLSVYWYQQSLDQGLQFLIQYYNGEERAKGNILERFSAQQFPDLHSELNLSSLELGDSALYFCASSVGRGIKEKLFFGSGTQLSVL.

This CDR3 reads CASSLASGRVDEQFF. For the CDR3, the DNA is TGTGCCAGCAGCTTAGCTAGCGGGAGGGTCGATGAGCAGTTCTTC. The V call is TRBV7-2, the J call TRBJ2-1; 11 bases align to TRBD2. Per germline, CDR1 SGHTA and CDR2 FQGNSA. CDR3 length equals 15 residues. V gave up 0 bases and J gave up 8 bases; unmatched junction bases: 3. The variable domain in full, with the rest retrieved from reference TRBV7-2 and TRBJ2-1, is GAGVSQSPSNKVTEKGKDVELRCDPISGHTALYWYRQSLGQGLEFLIYFQGNSAPDKSGLPSDRFSAERTGGSVSTLTIQRTQQEDSAVYLCASSLASGRVDEQFFGPGTRLTVL.

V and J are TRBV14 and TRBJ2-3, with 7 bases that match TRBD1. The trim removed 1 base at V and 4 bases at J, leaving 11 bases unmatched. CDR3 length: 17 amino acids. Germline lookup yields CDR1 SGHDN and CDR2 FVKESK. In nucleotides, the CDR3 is TGTGCCAGCAGCCAAGGAGGTGAAGGGGGCGTGGCAGATACGCAGTATTTT. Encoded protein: CASSQGGEGGVADTQYF.

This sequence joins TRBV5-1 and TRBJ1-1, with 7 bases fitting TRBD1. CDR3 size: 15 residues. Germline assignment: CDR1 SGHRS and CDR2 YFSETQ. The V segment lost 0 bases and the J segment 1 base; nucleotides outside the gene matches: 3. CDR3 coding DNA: TGCGCCAGCAGCTTGGCGACAGGGCGGAACACTGAAGCTTTCTTT. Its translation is CASSLATGRNTEAFF.

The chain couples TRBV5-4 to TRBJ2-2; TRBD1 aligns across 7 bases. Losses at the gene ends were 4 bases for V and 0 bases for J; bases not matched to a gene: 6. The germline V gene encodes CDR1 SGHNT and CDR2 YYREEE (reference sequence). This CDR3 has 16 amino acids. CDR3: CASSTRQGSNTGELFF. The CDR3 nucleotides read TGTGCCAGCAGCACCCGACAGGGATCGAACACCGGGGAGCTGTTTTTT.